The 16 T cell receptor beta chains given below trace back to one sample, sequenced in a study of regulatory dendritic cells for organ transplantation. CFSE-labeled sorted T cells met regulatory or mature dendritic cells for four to five days. These receptors' targets are unknown. Produced via immunoSEQ multiplex PCR; TCRdb's table is partial and in-frame only. In the table there are around 20,000 clones, approximately 85% of which are singletons. Specimen: naive CD4+ T cells from blood cultured with regulatory dendritic cells. Subset here: CD45RA+ naive T cells. The receptors were gathered from a human donor in good health.

Worth noting for this clone: At one of its ends the junction is not consistent with the germline gene, which may arise from a read error. The V call is TRBV19, the J call TRBJ2-6, with a tentative D call TRBD1 (5 bases). Germline V gives CDR1 LNHDA, CDR2 SQIVND (reference sequence). There are 18 residues in the CDR3. The CDR3 DNA follows: TGTGCCAGTAGTAAGGTCTGGACAAATCAAAAGTCGGGCCAACGTCCTGATTTC. The encoded protein is CASSKVWTNQKSGQRPDF. Based on the CDR3 plus reference TRBV19 and TRBJ2-6, the full variable domain is DGGITQSPKYLFRKEGQNVTLSCEQNLNHDAMYWYRQDPGQGLRLIYYSQIVNDFQKGDIAEGYSVSREKKESFPLTVTSAQKNPTAFYLCASSKVWTNQKSGQRPDFGAGSRLTVL.

V gene TRBV18 combines with J gene TRBJ2-7; possibly TRBD1 or TRBD2 for D (5 bases each). Germline V lookup: CDR1 KGHSH, CDR2 LQKENI. The CDR3 contains 16 residues. Between the trimmed V and J ends, which lost 2 bases and 2 bases, there was a span of 16 bases. In DNA form, the CDR3 reads TGTGCCAGCTCACCAACGCCCGGGACGGAACCCTACGAGCAGTACTTC. Protein sequence: CASSPTPGTEPYEQYF. The entire variable domain, with the rest obtained from reference TRBV18 and TRBJ2-7, is as follows: NAGVMQNPRHLVRRRGQEARLRCSPMKGHSHVYWYRQLPEEGLKFMVYLQKENIIDESGMPKERFSAEFPKEGPSILRIQQVVRGDSAAYFCASSPTPGTEPYEQYFGPGTRLTVT.

This clone appeared once. The V gene is TRBV28, the J gene TRBJ2-7, with D perhaps being TRBD1 or TRBD2 (5 bases each). V was pared by 2 bases and J by 3 bases, with 8 bases between. From germline, CDR1 is MDHEN and CDR2 SYDVKM. The CDR3 runs 13 residues. CDR3 loop: CASSLGGDYEQYF. CDR3 bases: TGTGCCAGCAGTTTAGGGGGTGACTACGAGCAGTACTTC.

J is TRBJ1-1 and V is TRBV5-4, with D maybe TRBD1 (5 bases). The V gene lost 6 bases and the J gene lost 2 bases, with 11 bases spanning the gap. The V gene's germline CDR1 is SGHNT and CDR2 YYREEE (reference sequence). This CDR3 has 13 amino acids. CDR3 sequence (DNA): TGTGCCAGCAAACAAACAGGAAACACTGAAGCTTTCTTT. Translated: CASKQTGNTEAFF.

The J gene is TRBJ1-3, the V gene TRBV30; tentatively, D is TRBD1 (5 bases). The CDR3 runs 15 residues. From germline, CDR1 is GTSNPN and CDR2 SVGIG (reference sequence). V lost 0 bases to trimming and J lost 2 bases, with 11 bases between them. As DNA, the CDR3 is TGTGCCTGGAGTGTCAGACGGGACCCTGGAAACACCATATATTTT. Translation gives CAWSVRRDPGNTIYF.

This sequence joins TRBV5-8 and TRBJ2-3; the D gene is possibly TRBD2 (6 bases). Per germline, CDR1 SGHTS and CDR2 YDEGEE. This CDR3 region has 15 residues. Trimming pared 2 bases from V and 1 base from J, leaving 11 bases between. The DNA for the CDR3 is TGTGCCAGCAGCTTCGGGAGTCGAGGCACAGATACGCAGTATTTT. Amino acids: CASSFGSRGTDTQYF.

V gene TRBV5-4 combines with J gene TRBJ1-4, with 7 bases lining up with TRBD1. Germline values: CDR1 SGHNT, CDR2 YYREEE (reference sequence). This CDR3 is 16 amino acids long. V lost 4 bases and J lost 7; bases outside the gene matches: 13. The CDR3 nucleotides read TGTGCCAGCAGCATCAGGAACAGGGGAACTGGTGAAAAACTGTTTTTT. Its protein is CASSIRNRGTGEKLFF.

J is TRBJ2-7 and V is TRBV19; perhaps TRBD2 as D (5 bases). The CDR3 contains 14 residues. The V and J ends lost 1 base and 5 bases respectively, with 12 bases between them. CDR1 is LNHDA and CDR2 is SQIVND in the germline V gene (reference sequence). CDR3 sequence reads: CASSIGGRGDEQYF. The CDR3 nucleotides are TGTGCCAGTAGTATAGGTGGTCGGGGAGACGAGCAGTACTTC.

This rearrangement joins TRBV9 to TRBJ2-7, with 10 positions matching TRBD2. Germline CDR1 and CDR2: SGDLS and YYNGEE. The CDR3 totals 18 residues. V shed 0 bases and J 4 bases; nucleotides not matched to a gene: 13. The CDR3 DNA is TGTGCCAGCAGCGTAGAGTCTAGCGGGGGAATAGCTGCTTACGAGCAGTACTTC. Its translation: CASSVESSGGIAAYEQYF. Drawing the rest from reference TRBV9 and TRBJ2-7, the complete variable domain is DSGVTQTPKHLITATGQRVTLRCSPRSGDLSVYWYQQSLDQGLQFLIQYYNGEERAKGNILERFSAQQFPDLHSELNLSSLELGDSALYFCASSVESSGGIAAYEQYFGPGTRLTVT.

The chain joins TRBV7-6 to TRBJ2-5; 9 bases line up with TRBD2. With V trimmed by 6 bases and J by 6 bases, 5 bases remained unmatched. Germline CDR1 reads SGHVS; CDR2 reads FNYEAQ. CDR3 length equals 13 residues. This CDR3 reads CASSRGGEKTQYF. CDR3 bases: TGTGCCAGCAGTCGCGGGGGGGAGAAGACCCAGTACTTC.

The gene calls are TRBV19 and TRBJ1-6; the D is unclear. The germline V gene has CDR1 LNHDA and CDR2 SQIVND (reference sequence). The CDR3 contains 15 residues. Trimming shortened V by 3 bases and J by 1 base, and 7 bases separated the two germline ends. CDR3 sequence (DNA): TGTGCCAGTAGTATGGCTGATTCCTATAATTCACCCCTCCACTTT. It yields the protein CASSMADSYNSPLHF.

This chain connects TRBV4-3 to TRBJ2-5; 11 bases fit TRBD2. Per germline, CDR1 LGHNA and CDR2 YSLEER. There are 19 residues in the CDR3. V shed 1 base and J 4 bases; nucleotides not matched to a gene: 14. The CDR3 loop is CASSQVGGLLAGVGETQYF. In DNA form, the CDR3 reads TGCGCCAGCAGCCAAGTAGGAGGGTTACTAGCGGGAGTGGGAGAGACCCAGTACTTC.

The gene calls are TRBV6-5 and TRBJ2-7; 8 bases map to TRBD2. With 6 bases clipped from V and 7 bases from J, the junction kept 11 bases outside the gene matches. CDR3 length: 14 residues. Germline CDR1 and CDR2: MNHEY and SVGAGI. The CDR3 region has the DNA TGTGCCAGCAGGCAGGGACTAGGGGAAAGGGAGCAGTACTTC. This sequence encodes CASRQGLGEREQYF.

The genes are TRBV14 and TRBJ2-4; D is perhaps TRBD1 or TRBD2 (5 bases each). This CDR3 is 15 amino acids long. Trimming pared 1 base from V and 11 bases from J, leaving 18 bases between. Germline-derived CDR1 and CDR2 are SGHDN and FVKESK. The CDR3 loop is CASSQAVGTASFQYF. DNA for the CDR3: TGTGCCAGCAGCCAAGCAGTAGGGACGGCCTCGTTTCAGTACTTC.

The chain carries TRBV19 and TRBJ2-3; 10 bases agree with TRBD2. The CDR3 has 16 amino acids. Unmatched junction bases numbered 5, after V lost 5 bases and J lost 0 bases. Germline V gene data show CDR1 as LNHDA and CDR2 as SQIVND (reference sequence). CDR3 loop: CASSPSTSGSTDTQYF. Written as DNA, the CDR3 is TGTGCCAGTAGTCCCTCGACTAGCGGGAGCACAGATACGCAGTATTTT.

The table lists this clone with a few counts. This chain joins TRBV9 and TRBJ1-4, with no clear D. Germline CDR1 SGDLS, CDR2 YYNGEE. This CDR3 spans 14 amino acids. The germline V and J ends were trimmed by 4 bases and 10 bases, with 17 bases remaining between them. The CDR3 coding sequence is TGTGCCAGCAGCTCCAGTCCATCTGGAACAAAACTGTTTTTT. It translates to CASSSSPSGTKLFF.